Listed below are T cell receptor beta chains from one sample, sequenced in a study of PD-L1 blockade in urothelial cancer. TCRdb keeps only in-frame clones here, not all; method: immunoSEQ multiplex PCR. The repertoire holds about 76,000 clones, around 93% seen once, with about 0.91% in the top ten. The sample here was PBMCs, taken around atezolizumab (anti-PD-L1) treatment. The receptors were sampled from a woman of 80 years or more with urothelial cancer. CDR3s include the opening cysteine and the closing phenylalanine or tryptophan.

CDR3 protein	V gene	J gene
CASSTRTSGTNNEQFF	TRBV5-4	TRBJ2-1
CASSQDLTGYEQYF	TRBV4-2	TRBJ2-7
CAMGRVRGAGQPQHF	TRBV7-3	TRBJ1-5
CASSAGLRNGGRGQETQYF	TRBV5-1	TRBJ2-5
CASSPKTSGSPNEQFF	TRBV5-1	TRBJ2-1
CASSLQNSGPYNEQFF	TRBV28	TRBJ2-1
CAISAERANTGELFF	TRBV10-3	TRBJ2-2
CASSSLRVGYGYTF	TRBV27	TRBJ1-2
CASNKQGTEAFF	TRBV6-6	TRBJ1-1
CASSVGGNRGRGNTIYF	TRBV9	TRBJ1-3
CASSVQLAGEGGELFF	TRBV9	TRBJ2-2
CASSSSTGTEAFF	TRBV11-3	TRBJ1-1
CASRGTGRTEAFF	TRBV28	TRBJ1-1
CASSLERSSYNEQFF	TRBV7-2	TRBJ2-1
CASSSGAQTGGAIGELFF	TRBV18	TRBJ2-2
CAWDGGSYEQYF	TRBV30	TRBJ2-7
CASSLAQLNTEAFF	TRBV7-9	TRBJ1-1
CATSKGANTEAFF	TRBV15	TRBJ1-1
CASSREDSSIFSYEQYF	TRBV7-9	TRBJ2-7
CASSIGGQGSLGQPQHF	TRBV5-4	TRBJ1-5
CASSPGGAGTEAFF	TRBV5-5	TRBJ1-1
CATSRDRFTDTQYF	TRBV15	TRBJ2-3
CASSEAAWTSGISFYEQYF	TRBV2	TRBJ2-7
CASSLTGGRGDTQYF	TRBV5-1	TRBJ2-3
CASSPRGLAGGLDEQFF	TRBV4-1	TRBJ2-1
CASSPRAQMTDTQYF	TRBV28	TRBJ2-3
CASSFSPANYGYTF	TRBV27	TRBJ1-2
CASRMGLAGEQYF	TRBV6-5	TRBJ2-7